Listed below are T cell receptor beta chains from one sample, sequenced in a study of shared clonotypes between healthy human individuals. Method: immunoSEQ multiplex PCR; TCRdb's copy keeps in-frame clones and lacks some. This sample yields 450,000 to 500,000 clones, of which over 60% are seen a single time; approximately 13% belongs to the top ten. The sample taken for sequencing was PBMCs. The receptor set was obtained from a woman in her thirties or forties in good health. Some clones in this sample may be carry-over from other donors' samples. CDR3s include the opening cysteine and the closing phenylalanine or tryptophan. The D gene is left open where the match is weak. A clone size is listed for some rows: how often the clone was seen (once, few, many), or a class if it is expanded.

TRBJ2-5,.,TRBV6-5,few,TGTGCCAGCAGTTACAGGGCAGGGGAGACCCAGTACTTC,CASSYRAGETQYF
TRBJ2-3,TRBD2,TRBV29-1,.,TGCAGCGTTGCTAGCGGATTTGCAGGGTCTACGCAGTATTTT,CSVASGFAGSTQYF
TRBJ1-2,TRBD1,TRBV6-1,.,TGTGCCAGCAGTGAAGCGCTTCGGGGACAGGGCCTCTACACCTTC,CASSEALRGQGLYTF
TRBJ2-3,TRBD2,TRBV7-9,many,TGTGCCAGCAGCTTTAGCGGGAACACAGATACGCAGTATTTT,CASSFSGNTDTQYF
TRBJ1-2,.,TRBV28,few,TGTGCCAGCAGCTCTACAACGTGGTCTAACTATGGCTACACCTTC,CASSSTTWSNYGYTF
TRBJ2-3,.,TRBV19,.,TGTGCCAGTAGTATAGGGGCAGGGGCATCCACAGATACGCAGTATTTT,CASSIGAGASTDTQYF
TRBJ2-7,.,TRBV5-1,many,TGCGCCAGCAGCTTGGAGCCATCCGGCGAGCAGTACTTC,CASSLEPSGEQYF
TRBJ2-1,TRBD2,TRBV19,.,TGTGCCAGTAGTATTCGGACTAGCGGGAGGGTGGATGAGCAGTTCTTC,CASSIRTSGRVDEQFF
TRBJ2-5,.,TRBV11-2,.,TGTGCCAGCAGCTTAGTTACAGGGATAGAGACCCAGTACTTC,CASSLVTGIETQYF
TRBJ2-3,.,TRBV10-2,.,TGCGCCAGCAGTGCTGGGGGCACAGATACGCAGTATTTT,CASSAGGTDTQYF
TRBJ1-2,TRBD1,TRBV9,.,TGTGCCAGCAGCGACCACAGGGGACAGATCACCTTTGGCTACACCTTC,CASSDHRGQITFGYTF
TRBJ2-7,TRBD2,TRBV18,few,TGTGCCAGCTCACCCGGGGGGTCCGAGCAGTACTTC,CASSPGGSEQYF
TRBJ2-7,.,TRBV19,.,TGTGCCAGTAGTAACCCCCGGACGGATTCCTACGAGCAGTACTTC,CASSNPRTDSYEQYF
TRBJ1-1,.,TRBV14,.,TGTGCCAGCAGCCGCGGGACACTCCTGCGGGAGACTGAAGCTTTCTTT,CASSRGTLLRETEAFF
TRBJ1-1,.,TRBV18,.,TGTGCCAGCTCCCCTAACGCGGGGATGGACACTGAAGCTTTCTTT,CASSPNAGMDTEAFF
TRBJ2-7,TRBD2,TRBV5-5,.,TGTGCCAGCAGCTTAGCGGGATTCACCTACGAGCAGTACTTC,CASSLAGFTYEQYF
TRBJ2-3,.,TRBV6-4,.,TGTGCCAGCAGTGACTCGAGAAGGGGGAGGGCAGATACGCAGTATTTT,CASSDSRRGRADTQYF
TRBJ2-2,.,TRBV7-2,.,TGTGCCAGCAGCCTGTCATTGTATACGAACACCGGGGAGCTGTTTTTT,CASSLSLYTNTGELFF
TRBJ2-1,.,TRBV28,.,TGTGCCAGCTACTCCTACAATGAGCAGTTCTTC,CASYSYNEQFF
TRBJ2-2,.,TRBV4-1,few,TGCGCCAGCAGCCAACGCTCGTTAGGCACCGGGGAGCTGTTTTTT,CASSQRSLGTGELFF
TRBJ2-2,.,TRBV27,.,TGTGCCAGCGCGACCCGGGACCGCGGGGAGCTGTTTTTT,CASATRDRGELFF
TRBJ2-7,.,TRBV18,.,TGTGCCAGCTCACCACCGCACTCCCCGACCCACGAGCAGTACTTC,CASSPPHSPTHEQYF
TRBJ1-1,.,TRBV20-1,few,TGCAGTGCCCAGAGGAACACTGAAGCTTTCTTT,CSAQRNTEAFF
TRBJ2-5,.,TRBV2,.,TGTGCCAGCAGTTGGGGAGAGGGTCAGACCCAGTACTTC,CASSWGEGQTQYF
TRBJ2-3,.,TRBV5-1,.,TGCGCCAGCACCCCTGGGGAAGGACCCCACACAGATACGCAGTATTTT,CASTPGEGPHTDTQYF
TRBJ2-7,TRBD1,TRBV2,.,TGTGCCAGCAGTAACAGACAGGGGGCTACCTACGAGCAGTACTTC,CASSNRQGATYEQYF
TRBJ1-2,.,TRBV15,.,TGTGCCACCAGCAGAGATATTAACTATGGCTACACCTTC,CATSRDINYGYTF
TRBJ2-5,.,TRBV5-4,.,TGTGCCAGCAGCCGGGACACCAGGTACCAAGAGACCCAGTACTTC,CASSRDTRYQETQYF
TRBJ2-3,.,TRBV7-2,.,TGTGCCAGCCCACGGTCGGCGGGCAGCACAGATACGCAGTATTTT,CASPRSAGSTDTQYF
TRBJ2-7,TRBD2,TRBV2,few,TGTGCCAGCACCCAGGGAGGGTTACGAAGCTCCTACGAGCAGTACTTC,CASTQGGLRSSYEQYF
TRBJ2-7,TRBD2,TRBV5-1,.,TGCGCCAGCAGCACACGGCCTAGCGGGAGTTACGAGCAGTACTTC,CASSTRPSGSYEQYF
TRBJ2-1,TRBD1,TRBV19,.,TGTGCCAGTAGTAGCCGGGACAGCTCCTACAATGAGCAGTTCTTC,CASSSRDSSYNEQFF
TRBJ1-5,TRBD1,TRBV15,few,TGTGCCACCAGCAGAGATCGGGGACAGGGGGGAAATCAGCCCCAGCATTTT,CATSRDRGQGGNQPQHF
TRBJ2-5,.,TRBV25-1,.,TGTGCCAGCAGTGAGATCGGTCGGGAGACCCAGTACTTC,CASSEIGRETQYF
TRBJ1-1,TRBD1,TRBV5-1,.,TGCGCCAGCAGCCCGCAGGGGGCGGGTACTGAAGCTTTCTTT,CASSPQGAGTEAFF
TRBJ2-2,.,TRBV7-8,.,TGTGCCAGCAGCTTAGTCGCCATGGGGACCGGGGAGCTGTTTTTT,CASSLVAMGTGELFF
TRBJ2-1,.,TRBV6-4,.,TGTGCCAGCAGGGGGCGGGCAATGGGCTCCTACAATGAGCAGTTCTTC,CASRGRAMGSYNEQFF